A selection of T cell receptor beta chains follows, all from one sample in a study of CD8+ T cells in alopecia areata. Sequencing used immunoSEQ multiplex PCR; TCRdb keeps in-frame clones, though not all of them. The repertoire holds some 240,000 clones, with around 62% as singletons. The sample here was CD4+ T cells sorted from blood, taken at week 0. The receptors come from a human donor with alopecia areata. The CDR3 runs from the conserved cysteine through the conserved F or W. Each record gives: clone size, J gene, CDR3 length, V gene, D gene, CDR3 DNA, CDR3 protein. A D gene is named only where the DNA matches it firmly. Clone size is shown for a subset of rows, as once, few, many or a class of expanded clone.

- | TRBJ1-6 | 17 | TRBV5-4 | - | TGTGCCAGCAGCTTGCTTGCCCCGCTAGCACCGGATTCACCCCTCCACTTT | CASSLLAPLAPDSPLHF
- | TRBJ1-1 | 12 | TRBV29-1 | - | TGCAGCGTTGTCCATCTGAACACTGAAGCTTTCTTT | CSVVHLNTEAFF
- | TRBJ1-2 | 15 | TRBV9 | - | TGTGCCAGCAGCGTAGGTGGGGCAGGGAACTATGGCTACACCTTC | CASSVGGAGNYGYTF
few | TRBJ2-7 | 19 | TRBV6-1 | TRBD1 | TGTGCCAGCAGTGCCCGGACAGGGGGTTCCTTACCGGGGCCCTACGAGCAGTACTTC | CASSARTGGSLPGPYEQYF
- | TRBJ1-1 | 15 | TRBV29-1 | - | TGCAGCGTCGGCGGGCCCCAGGGGACGCAGACTGAAGCTTTCTTT | CSVGGPQGTQTEAFF
- | TRBJ2-5 | 14 | TRBV25-1 | - | TGTGCCAGCAGTGAATATGGAGGCTCAGAGACCCAGTACTTC | CASSEYGGSETQYF
- | TRBJ2-4 | 14 | TRBV18 | - | TGTGCCAGCTCAACCCAGGGGACAAAAAACATTCAGTACTTC | CASSTQGTKNIQYF
- | TRBJ1-5 | 16 | TRBV28 | TRBD1 | TGTGCCAGCGCCTCCATGGGACAGGGGGAGCACCAGCCCCAGCATTTT | CASASMGQGEHQPQHF
- | TRBJ1-2 | 14 | TRBV6-4 | - | TGTGCCAGCTCGGAGGACAATCCTCCCTATGGCTACACCTTC | CASSEDNPPYGYTF
- | TRBJ2-7 | 13 | TRBV7-6 | - | TGTGCCAGCAGCTTACAAGAGAGCTACGAGCAGTACTTC | CASSLQESYEQYF
- | TRBJ2-4 | 16 | TRBV5-8 | - | TGTGCCAGCAGCTTGGGACAGATCCTAGCCAAAAACATTCAGTACTTC | CASSLGQILAKNIQYF
- | TRBJ2-2 | 14 | TRBV29-1 | - | TGCAGCGCCGACGGTGCGTTAAACACCGGGGAGCTGTTTTTT | CSADGALNTGELFF
- | TRBJ1-2 | 13 | TRBV6-5 | - | TGTGCCAGCAGCCTAGGGGTACGCTATGGCTACACCTTC | CASSLGVRYGYTF
- | TRBJ2-1 | 15 | TRBV5-6 | TRBD2 | TGTGCCAGCAGCTACGGACTAGCGGGAGCTAATGAGCAGTTCTTC | CASSYGLAGANEQFF
- | TRBJ1-2 | 13 | TRBV6-5 | - | TGTGCCAGCAGTCCGACAGGAGCCTATGGCTACACCTTC | CASSPTGAYGYTF
few | TRBJ2-5 | 16 | TRBV23-1 | - | TGCGCCAGCAATAATTCCGGGGCAAACTGCCCCGAGACCCAGTACTTC | CASNNSGANCPETQYF
- | TRBJ2-5 | 15 | TRBV5-1 | - | TGCGCCAGCAGCTTGGCCGGTGAGACCCAAGAGACCCAGTACTTC | CASSLAGETQETQYF
few | TRBJ2-5 | 13 | TRBV9 | - | TGTGCCAGCAGCGTAGAGGGGCAGGAGACCCAGTACTTC | CASSVEGQETQYF
- | TRBJ1-4 | 12 | TRBV7-9 | - | TGTGCCAGCGCCGGGAATAATGAAAAACTGTTTTTT | CASAGNNEKLFF
- | TRBJ2-1 | 14 | TRBV7-6 | - | TGTGCCAGCAGCTTATACCAGGCTAACAATGAGCAGTTCTTC | CASSLYQANNEQFF